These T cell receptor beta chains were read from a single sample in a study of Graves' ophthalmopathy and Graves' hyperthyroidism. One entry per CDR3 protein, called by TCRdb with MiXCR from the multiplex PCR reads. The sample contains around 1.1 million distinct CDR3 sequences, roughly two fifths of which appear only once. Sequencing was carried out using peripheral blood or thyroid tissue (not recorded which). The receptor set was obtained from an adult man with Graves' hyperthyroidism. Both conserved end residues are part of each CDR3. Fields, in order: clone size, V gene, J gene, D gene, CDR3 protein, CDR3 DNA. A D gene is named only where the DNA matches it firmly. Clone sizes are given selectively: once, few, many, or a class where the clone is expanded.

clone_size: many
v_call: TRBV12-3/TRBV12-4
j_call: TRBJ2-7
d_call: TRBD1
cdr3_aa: CASKQGLYEQYF
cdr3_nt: TGTGCCAGCAAACAGGGGCTATACGAGCAGTACTTC

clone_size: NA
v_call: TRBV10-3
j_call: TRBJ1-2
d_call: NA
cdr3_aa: CATSPGGDGYTF
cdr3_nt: TGTGCCACCTCTCCGGGCGGGGATGGCTACACCTTC

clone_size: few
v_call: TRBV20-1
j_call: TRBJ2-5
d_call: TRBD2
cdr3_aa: CSAREQRLAGGPLGETQYF
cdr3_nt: TGCAGTGCTAGGGAGCAGCGACTAGCGGGGGGGCCATTGGGAGAGACCCAGTACTTC

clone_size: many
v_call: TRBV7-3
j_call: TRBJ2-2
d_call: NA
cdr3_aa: CASSYRPGATNTGELFF
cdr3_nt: TGTGCCAGCAGCTACCGTCCAGGCGCAACGAACACCGGGGAGCTGTTTTTT

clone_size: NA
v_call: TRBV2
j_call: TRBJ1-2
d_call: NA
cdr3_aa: CASRENSGGQGYGYTF
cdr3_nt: TGTGCCAGCAGAGAGAACTCCGGCGGTCAGGGCTATGGCTACACCTTC

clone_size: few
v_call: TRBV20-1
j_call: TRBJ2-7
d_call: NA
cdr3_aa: CSARVVYTPYEQYF
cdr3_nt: TGCAGTGCTAGGGTGGTCTATACCCCCTACGAGCAGTACTTC

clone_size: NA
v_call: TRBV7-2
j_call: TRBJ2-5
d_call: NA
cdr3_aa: CASIEGGQETQYF
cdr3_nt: TGTGCCAGCATCGAGGGGGGACAAGAGACCCAGTACTTC

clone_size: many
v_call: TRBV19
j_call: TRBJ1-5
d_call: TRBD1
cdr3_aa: CASSPGQTVNQPQHF
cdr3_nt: TGTGCCAGTAGTCCGGGACAGACCGTCAATCAGCCCCAGCATTTT

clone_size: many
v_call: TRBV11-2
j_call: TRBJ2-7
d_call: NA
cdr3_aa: CASSSFGWGSSEQYF
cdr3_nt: TGTGCCAGCAGCTCCTTTGGCTGGGGTTCTTCCGAGCAGTACTTC

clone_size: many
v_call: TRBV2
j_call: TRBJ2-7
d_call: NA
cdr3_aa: CASKRGLAEQYF
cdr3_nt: TGTGCCAGCAAGCGAGGTCTTGCCGAGCAGTACTTC

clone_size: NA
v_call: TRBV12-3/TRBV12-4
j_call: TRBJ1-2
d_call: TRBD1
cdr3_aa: CATSDAAGGTYGYTF
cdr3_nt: TGTGCCACCAGTGATGCGGCAGGGGGTACCTATGGCTACACCTTC

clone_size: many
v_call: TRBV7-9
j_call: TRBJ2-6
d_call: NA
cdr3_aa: CASSHTGANVLTF
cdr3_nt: TGTGCCAGCAGCCACACTGGGGCCAACGTCCTGACTTTC

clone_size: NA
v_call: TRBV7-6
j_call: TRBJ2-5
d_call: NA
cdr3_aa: CASSLRRFGPSGTQYF
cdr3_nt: TGTGCCAGCAGCTTAAGAAGGTTCGGACCTTCGGGGACCCAGTACTTC

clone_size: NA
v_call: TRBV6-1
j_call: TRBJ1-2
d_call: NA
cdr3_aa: CASSYSSGTRESYGYTF
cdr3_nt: TGTGCCAGCAGTTACTCGTCCGGGACCCGTGAGTCCTATGGCTACACCTTC

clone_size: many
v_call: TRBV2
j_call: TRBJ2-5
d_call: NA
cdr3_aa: CASRIQGTQYF
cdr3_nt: TGTGCCAGCAGGATACAGGGGACCCAGTACTTC

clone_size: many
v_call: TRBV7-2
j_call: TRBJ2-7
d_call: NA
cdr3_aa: CASAGKRGTYEQYF
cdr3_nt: TGTGCCAGCGCCGGGAAGAGGGGGACCTACGAGCAGTACTTC

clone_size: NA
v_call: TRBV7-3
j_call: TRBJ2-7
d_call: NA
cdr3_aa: CASSLMGGGEPFYEQYF
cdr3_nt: TGTGCCAGCAGCTTAATGGGAGGGGGAGAGCCCTTCTACGAGCAGTACTTC

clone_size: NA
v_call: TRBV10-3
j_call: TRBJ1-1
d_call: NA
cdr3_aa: CAIKGENTTYTEAFF
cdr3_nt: TGTGCCATCAAGGGCGAGAACACTACCTACACTGAAGCTTTCTTT

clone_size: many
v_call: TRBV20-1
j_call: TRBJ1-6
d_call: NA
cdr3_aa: CSAQLRDTGFHNSPLHF
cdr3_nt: TGCAGTGCACAACTCCGGGACACCGGGTTTCATAATTCACCCCTCCACTTT

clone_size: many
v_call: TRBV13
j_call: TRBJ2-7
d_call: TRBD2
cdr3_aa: CASSPSSGLPYEQYF
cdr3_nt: TGTGCCAGCAGCCCTTCCTCGGGACTACCCTACGAGCAGTACTTC

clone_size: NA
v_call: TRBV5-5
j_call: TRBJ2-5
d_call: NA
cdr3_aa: CASSPMVAGETQYF
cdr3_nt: TGTGCCAGCAGCCCCATGGTAGCCGGGGAGACCCAGTACTTC

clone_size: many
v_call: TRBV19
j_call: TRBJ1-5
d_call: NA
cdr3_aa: CASFNRFSNQPQHF
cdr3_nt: TGTGCCAGTTTTAACCGATTTAGCAATCAGCCCCAGCATTTT

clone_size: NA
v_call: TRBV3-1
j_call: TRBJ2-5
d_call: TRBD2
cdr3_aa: CASRVSGGQETQYF
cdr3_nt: TGTGCCAGCAGGGTGAGCGGGGGACAAGAGACCCAGTACTTC

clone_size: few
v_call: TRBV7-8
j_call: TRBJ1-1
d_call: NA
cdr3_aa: CASTYIRANTEAFF
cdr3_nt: TGTGCCAGCACCTACATTCGGGCGAACACTGAAGCTTTCTTT

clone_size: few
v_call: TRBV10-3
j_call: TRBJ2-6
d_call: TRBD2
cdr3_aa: CAIQTSGGSGANVLTF
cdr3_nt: TGTGCCATCCAGACTAGCGGGGGATCTGGGGCCAACGTCCTGACTTTC

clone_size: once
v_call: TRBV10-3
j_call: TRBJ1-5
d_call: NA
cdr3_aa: CASSLRQGLGNQPQHF
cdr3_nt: TGTGCCAGCAGTTTACGGCAGGGGCTCGGCAATCAGCCCCAGCATTTT

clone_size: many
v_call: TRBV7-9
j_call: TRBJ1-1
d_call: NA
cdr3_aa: CASSLFSTTEAFF
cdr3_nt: TGTGCCAGCAGCTTATTTTCAACCACTGAAGCTTTCTTT

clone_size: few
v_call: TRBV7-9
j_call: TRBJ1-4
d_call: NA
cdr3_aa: CASSSYTVNEKLFF
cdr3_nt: TGTGCCAGCAGCTCGTACACAGTTAATGAAAAACTGTTTTTT

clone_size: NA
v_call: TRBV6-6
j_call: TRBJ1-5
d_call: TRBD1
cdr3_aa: CASSWDSYNQPQHF
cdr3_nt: TGTGCCAGCAGTTGGGACAGCTACAATCAGCCCCAGCATTTT

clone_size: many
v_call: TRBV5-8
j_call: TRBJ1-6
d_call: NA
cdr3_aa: CASSWDLSGSPLHF
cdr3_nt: TGTGCCAGCAGCTGGGATCTTTCGGGTTCACCCCTCCACTTT

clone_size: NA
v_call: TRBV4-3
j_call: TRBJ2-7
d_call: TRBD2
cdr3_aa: CASSQDRPYGSGGAYEQYF
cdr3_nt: TGCGCCAGCAGCCAAGATCGGCCGTATGGCAGCGGGGGGGCCTACGAGCAGTACTTC

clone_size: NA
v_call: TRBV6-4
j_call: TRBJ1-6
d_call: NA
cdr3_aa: CASSDSLNSPLHF
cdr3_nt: TGTGCCAGCAGTGACAGCCTGAATTCACCCCTCCACTTT

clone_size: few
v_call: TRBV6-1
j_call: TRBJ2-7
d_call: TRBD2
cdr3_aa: CASGRASVDEQYF
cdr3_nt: TGTGCCAGCGGGAGGGCCTCAGTCGACGAGCAGTACTTC

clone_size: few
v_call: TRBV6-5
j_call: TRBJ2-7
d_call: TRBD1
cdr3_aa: CASQDRTYEQYF
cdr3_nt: TGTGCCAGCCAGGACAGGACCTACGAGCAGTACTTC

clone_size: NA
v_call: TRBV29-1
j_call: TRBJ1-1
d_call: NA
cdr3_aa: CSVELGGVRHEAFF
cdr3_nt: TGCAGCGTCGAGCTAGGGGGGGTCAGACATGAAGCTTTCTTT

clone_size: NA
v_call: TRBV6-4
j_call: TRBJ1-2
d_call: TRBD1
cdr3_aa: CASSPGTGFDYGYTF
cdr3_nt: TGTGCCAGCAGTCCCGGGACAGGGTTTGACTATGGCTACACCTTC

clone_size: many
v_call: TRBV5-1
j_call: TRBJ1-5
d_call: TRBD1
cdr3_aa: CASSWAGTGNQPQHF
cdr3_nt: TGCGCCAGCAGCTGGGCCGGGACAGGGAATCAGCCCCAGCATTTT

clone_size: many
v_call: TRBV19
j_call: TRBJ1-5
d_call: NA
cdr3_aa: CASSQWGLTQHF
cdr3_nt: TGTGCCAGTAGTCAGTGGGGCTTGACCCAGCATTTT

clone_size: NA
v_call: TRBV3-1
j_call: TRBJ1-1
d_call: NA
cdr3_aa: CASSQDGTLNTEAFF
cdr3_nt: TGTGCCAGCAGCCAAGATGGGACACTGAACACTGAAGCTTTCTTT

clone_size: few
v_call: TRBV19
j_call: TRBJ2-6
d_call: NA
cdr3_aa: CASSTTGSRGSGANVLTF
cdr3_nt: TGTGCCAGTAGCACTACCGGGTCCCGAGGTTCTGGGGCCAACGTCCTGACTTTC

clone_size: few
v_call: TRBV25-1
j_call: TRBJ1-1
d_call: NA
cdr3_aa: CASSESWGNTEAFF
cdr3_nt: TGTGCCAGCAGTGAATCATGGGGTAACACTGAAGCTTTCTTT

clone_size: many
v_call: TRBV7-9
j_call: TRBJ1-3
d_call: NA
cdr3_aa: CASSTISRHRRHTIYF
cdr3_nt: TGTGCCAGCAGCACCATCAGTCGCCACAGGAGACACACCATATATTTT

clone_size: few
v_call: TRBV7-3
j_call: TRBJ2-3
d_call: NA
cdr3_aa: CASSLQGTVDTQYF
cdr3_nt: TGTGCCAGCAGCTTACAGGGGACGGTAGATACGCAGTATTTT

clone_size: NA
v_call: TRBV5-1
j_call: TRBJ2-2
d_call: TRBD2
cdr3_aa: CASTTSGNTGELFF
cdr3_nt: TGCGCCAGTACGACTAGCGGTAACACCGGGGAGCTGTTTTTT

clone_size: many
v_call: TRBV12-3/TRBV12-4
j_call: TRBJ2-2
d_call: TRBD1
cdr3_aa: CASNDRETGELFF
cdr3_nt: TGTGCCAGCAATGACAGGGAAACCGGGGAGCTGTTTTTT

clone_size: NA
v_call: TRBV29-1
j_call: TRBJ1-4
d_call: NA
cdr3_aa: CSAPGTPTNEKLFF
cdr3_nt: TGCAGCGCACCTGGGACACCAACTAATGAAAAACTGTTTTTT

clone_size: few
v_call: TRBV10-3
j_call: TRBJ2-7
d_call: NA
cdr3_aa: CASVRDRDYEQYF
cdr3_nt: TGTGCCAGCGTGCGGGACAGAGACTACGAGCAGTACTTC

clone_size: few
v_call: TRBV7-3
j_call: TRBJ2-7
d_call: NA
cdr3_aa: CASSFLRDSYEQYF
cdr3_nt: TGTGCCAGCAGCTTTCTCAGGGACTCCTACGAGCAGTACTTC

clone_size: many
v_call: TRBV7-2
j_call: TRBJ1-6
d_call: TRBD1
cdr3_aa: CASSQTNRGLHSPLHF
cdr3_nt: TGTGCCAGCAGTCAAACCAACAGGGGGCTGCATTCACCCCTCCACTTT

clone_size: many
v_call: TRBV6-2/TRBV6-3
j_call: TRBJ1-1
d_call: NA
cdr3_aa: CASSYNQPFIFF
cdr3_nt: TGTGCCAGCAGTTACAACCAGCCCTTTATCTTCTTT